This entry describes one T cell receptor beta chain. Followed longitudinally, the Seattle patients had been enrolled during active infection. Methods used by the authors: Reference gene primer amplification gave estimated nucleated cell counts. Measured with immunoSEQ multiplex PCR; TCRdb has only the in-frame clones, and not every one. Clone size and the V and J calls come from that table; the DNA yielded D and trimming. The table includes some 220,000 clones, about 82% detected once. These data originate in a study of blood T cell repertoires in COVID-19. Study details: Sample material is recorded as cDNA or gDNA derived from T cells, B-cell-depleted T cells, or PBMCs.

CDR3 length equals 14 residues. Germline V gene data show CDR1 as LGHDT and CDR2 as YNNKEL (reference sequence). V gave up 4 bases and J gave up 0 bases, with 9 bases separating them. The chain has TRBV3-1 (or the pseudogene TRBV3-2) and TRBJ1-1; D is possibly TRBD1 (5 bases). What was sequenced was peripheral blood. This TCR was sampled from a man between 50 and 59 years old with COVID-19, enrolled during active disease. CDR3 protein: CASSRQRMNTEAFF. Written as DNA, the CDR3 is TGTGCCAGCAGCCGACAGAGAATGAACACTGAAGCTTTCTTT.